The next 8 T cell receptor beta chains were all read from a single sample in a study of T cells in Graves' hyperthyroidism and ophthalmopathy (dated 2019 in TCRdb). Receptors were amplified or captured by multiplex PCR. The instrument given in TCRdb is Illumina HiSeq 2000. TCR beta CDR3 regions were amplified from RNA transcripts. The first round of RT-PCR for the TCR CDR3 was performed with the HTBI primer set and the Qiagen OneStep RT-PCR kit. TCRdb redid the processing of the public reads, applying fastp at Q25 and MiXCR, and retained in-frame beta chains. Records with the same CDR3 protein are collapsed into one entry carrying the most frequent genes and DNA. Counted in this sample were approximately 360,000 distinct CDR3 sequences; 15% to 18% of them appeared once. 25% to 35% of the sample comes from the top ten. The specimen sequenced was blood. These receptors were collected from a woman in her late teens or twenties with Graves' hyperthyroidism that later progressed to Graves' ophthalmopathy.

This clonotype was counted at least ten times. The chain employs TRBV27 and TRBJ2-7, with TRBD2 matching over 13 bases. Germline V gene sequence: CDR1 MNHEY, CDR2 SMNVEV (reference sequence). V shed 9 bases and J 6 bases; nucleotides not matched to a gene: 11. CDR3 length: 15 amino acids. CDR3: CASTSGTSGIGEQYF. The CDR3 nucleotides are TGTGCCAGTACTAGCGGGACTAGCGGGATTGGCGAGCAGTACTTC.

The rearrangement links TRBV10-3 to TRBJ2-7; maybe TRBD2 (6 bases). V was shortened by 4 bases and J by 2 bases, with 12 bases between the two germline ends. The CDR3 loop spans 14 amino acids. Germline-derived CDR1 and CDR2 are ENHRY and SYGVKD. Written as DNA, the CDR3 is TGTGCCATCAGTGCCGCCGGGAGCCCCTACGAGCAGTACTTC. Amino acid sequence: CAISAAGSPYEQYF.

This clonotype has only a few counts. The V and J genes are TRBV27 and TRBJ1-1; D not resolved. V gave up 4 bases and J gave up 5 bases, with 20 bases separating them. The germline CDR1 and CDR2 sequences are MNHEY and SMNVEV (reference sequence). The CDR3 length is 16 residues. CDR3 protein: CASSSPPGVSGTEAFF. The CDR3 bases are TGTGCCAGCAGTTCCCCGCCCGGGGTGTCAGGAACTGAAGCTTTCTTT.

This clonotype has more than one count but fewer than ten. The chain carries TRBV14 and TRBJ2-6; no definite D call. From germline, CDR1 is SGHDN and CDR2 FVKESK. V shed 2 bases and J shed 0 bases, with 8 bases lying between them. The CDR3 has 16 residues. CDR3 nucleotide sequence: TGTGCCAGCAGCCAACTTCAAACCTCTGGGGCCAACGTCCTGACTTTC. The encoded protein is CASSQLQTSGANVLTF. Supplemented by reference TRBV14 and TRBJ2-6, the full variable domain reads EAGVTQFPSHSVIEKGQTVTLRCDPISGHDNLYWYRRVMGKEIKFLLHFVKESKQDESGMPNNRFLAERTGGTYSTLKVQPAELEDSGVYFCASSQLQTSGANVLTFGAGSRLTVL.

This clonotype has at least ten counts. The CDR3 DNA follows: TGTGCCACCATTCGAGGCGTAAGAACCGGGGAGCTGTTTTTT. This gives the protein CATIRGVRTGELFF. The chain combines TRBV12-3 or TRBV12-4 with TRBJ2-2; D uncertain. CDR3 length: 14 amino acids. V was pared by 10 bases and J by 5 bases, with 17 bases between.

This clonotype occurred many times. V gene TRBV12-3 or TRBV12-4 combines with J gene TRBJ1-1; D is unclear. The CDR3 length is 16 residues. Between the trimmed V and J ends, which lost 3 bases and 4 bases, there was a span of 18 bases. The CDR3 spells CASSLGGKWAGTEAFF. In DNA, the CDR3 is TGTGCCAGCAGTTTGGGAGGGAAATGGGCTGGCACTGAAGCTTTCTTT.

In its sample, this clonotype was seen a few times. With a much larger clone just one base away, this may be a read error. The J gene is TRBJ2-4, the V gene TRBV28; D unresolved. Germline V gene data show CDR1 as MDHEN and CDR2 as SYDVKM. The CDR3 is 16 amino acids. The CDR3 DNA follows: TGTGCCAGTTCCGGTGGCGTCTCCTTAGCCAAAAACATTCAGTGCTTC. Translating it yields CASSGGVSLAKNIQCF.

This clonotype was counted between two and nine times. This rearrangement joins TRBV4-1 to TRBJ2-1; no definite D call. The CDR3 has 17 residues. Germline CDR1 is MGHRA and CDR2 is YSYEKL. Trimming stripped 1 base from V and 4 bases from J, with 17 bases between. This CDR3 reads CASSQAYTFWVYNEQFF. Here the CDR3 DNA reads TGCGCCAGCAGCCAAGCCTACACCTTTTGGGTGTACAATGAGCAGTTCTTC.